These 9 T cell receptor beta chains share one sample of origin, sequenced in a study of blood T cell repertoires in COVID-19. Sequenced by immunoSEQ multiplex PCR; TCRdb stores in-frame clones only, minus some. The sample yields a few hundred thousand clones, approximately 89% seen once. The sequencing sample was made of PBMCs or T cells enriched from blood (not recorded which). The receptors were sampled from a woman in her 40s with acute COVID-19.

The chain has TRBV6-5 and TRBJ1-6, with 9 bases fitting TRBD1. The CDR3 extends over 14 amino acids. Germline assignment: CDR1 MNHEY and CDR2 SVGAGI. Trimming took 3 bases from V and 9 from J; bases not matched to a gene: 3. CDR3 region: CASSYGTGTSPLHF. DNA for the CDR3: TGTGCCAGCAGTTATGGGACAGGGACTTCACCCCTCCACTTT.

The chain employs TRBV7-2 and TRBJ1-2; a weak D match, TRBD1 (6 bases). This CDR3 is built from 14 residues. The germline V gene encodes CDR1 SGHTA and CDR2 FQGNSA. Trimming shortened V by 0 bases and J by 10 bases, and 15 bases separated the two germline ends. The CDR3 sequence: CASSLAPGQPNYTF. The CDR3, as DNA: TGTGCCAGCAGCTTAGCGCCCGGACAGCCTAACTACACCTTC.

V gene TRBV5-1 combines with J gene TRBJ2-1; 7 bases are a match to TRBD2. V dropped 0 bases and J dropped 6; count of bases not matched to a gene: 6. CDR1 and CDR2 (germline): SGHRS, YFSETQ. The CDR3 extends over 15 amino acids. CDR3 amino acids: CASSLVPSGSNEQFF. For the CDR3, the DNA is TGCGCCAGCAGCTTGGTGCCTAGCGGTAGCAATGAGCAGTTCTTC.

The chain is built from TRBV4-1 and TRBJ1-5, with TRBD1 matching 7 bases. The germline gives CDR1 MGHRA, CDR2 YSYEKL. The CDR3 runs 17 residues. Trimming took 0 bases from V and 0 from J; bases not matched to a gene: 5. CDR3 nucleotide sequence: TGCGCCAGCAGCCAAGATGGGACAGACTATAGCAATCAGCCCCAGCATTTT. This gives the protein CASSQDGTDYSNQPQHF.

The rearrangement links TRBV19 to TRBJ1-2; no definite D call. CDR1 is LNHDA and CDR2 is SQIVND in the germline V gene (reference sequence). V was clipped by 8 bases and J by 2 bases, with 6 bases between them. This CDR3 region has 11 residues. The CDR3 region has the DNA TGTGCCAGTTATCAGAACTATGGCTACACCTTC. Amino acid sequence: CASYQNYGYTF. The variable domain in full, with the rest retrieved from reference TRBV19 and TRBJ1-2, is DGGITQSPKYLFRKEGQNVTLSCEQNLNHDAMYWYRQDPGQGLRLIYYSQIVNDFQKGDIAEGYSVSREKKESFPLTVTSAQKNPTAFYLCASYQNYGYTFGSGTRLTVV.

V is TRBV7-2 and J is TRBJ1-1; D remains ambiguous. CDR1 SGHTA and CDR2 FQGNSA come from the germline V gene. V lost 1 base, J lost 7 bases, and 16 bases lay in between. The CDR3 has 15 amino acids. This CDR3 is CASSLVGPSGGEAFF. CDR3 DNA sequence: TGTGCCAGCAGCTTAGTCGGGCCCTCAGGAGGTGAAGCTTTCTTT.

The chain recombines TRBV2 with TRBJ1-6, with 10 positions matching TRBD1. The junction had 10 bases not matched to a gene; V was cut back by 7 bases and J by 7 bases. This CDR3 has 16 residues. Germline lookup yields CDR1 SNHLY and CDR2 FYNNEI. CDR3 protein: CASTRGLGQGNSPLHF. The CDR3 DNA sequence: TGTGCCAGCACCCGAGGGCTGGGACAGGGGAATTCACCCCTCCACTTT.

In nucleotides, the CDR3 is TGTGCCAGCAGTTACTCGTGGGTAGCGGGAGGGAATGAGCAGTTCTTC. Protein sequence: CASSYSWVAGGNEQFF. This chain connects TRBV6-5 to TRBJ2-1; 11 bases map to TRBD2. Trimming removed 0 bases from V and 7 bases from J; junction bases left unmatched: 5. CDR1 is MNHEY, CDR2 SVGAGI, per germline. The length of the CDR3 is 16 residues.

This rearrangement joins TRBV24-1 to TRBJ1-3; no clear D gene. Between the trimmed V and J ends, which lost 3 bases and 2 bases, there was a span of 10 bases. The CDR3 has 15 residues. The germline V gene has CDR1 KGHDR and CDR2 SFDVKD. CDR3 nucleotide sequence: TGTGCCACCAGTGATCCCCGCGGGGCTGGAAACACCATATATTTT. This gives the protein CATSDPRGAGNTIYF.